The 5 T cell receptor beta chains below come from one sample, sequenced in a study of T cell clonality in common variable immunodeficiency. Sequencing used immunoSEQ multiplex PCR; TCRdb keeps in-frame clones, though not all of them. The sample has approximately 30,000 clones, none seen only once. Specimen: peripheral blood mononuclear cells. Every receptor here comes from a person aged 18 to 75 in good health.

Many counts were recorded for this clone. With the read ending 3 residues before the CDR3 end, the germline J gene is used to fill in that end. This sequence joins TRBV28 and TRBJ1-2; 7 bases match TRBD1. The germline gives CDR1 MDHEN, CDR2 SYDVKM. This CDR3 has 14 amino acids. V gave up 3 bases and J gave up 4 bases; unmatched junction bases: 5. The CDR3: CASSLGPGGYGYTF. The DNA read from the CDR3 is TGTGCCAGCAGTTTGGGTCCAGGGGGCTATGGC.

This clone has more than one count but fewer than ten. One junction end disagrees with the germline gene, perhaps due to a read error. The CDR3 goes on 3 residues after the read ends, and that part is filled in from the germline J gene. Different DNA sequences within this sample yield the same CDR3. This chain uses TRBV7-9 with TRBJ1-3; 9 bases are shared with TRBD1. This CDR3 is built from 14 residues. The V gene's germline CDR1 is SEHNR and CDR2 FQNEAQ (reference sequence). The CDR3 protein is CASSLWTGANTIYF. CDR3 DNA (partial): TGTGCCAGCAGCTTGTGGACAGGGGCAAACACA.

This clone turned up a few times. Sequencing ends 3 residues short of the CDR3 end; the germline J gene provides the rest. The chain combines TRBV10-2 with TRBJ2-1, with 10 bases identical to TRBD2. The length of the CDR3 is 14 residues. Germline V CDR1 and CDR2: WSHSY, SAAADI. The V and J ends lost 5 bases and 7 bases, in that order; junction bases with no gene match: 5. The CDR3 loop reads CASSLAGVSNEQFF. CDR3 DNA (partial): TGCGCCAGCAGTCTAGCGGGAGTATCGAATGAG.

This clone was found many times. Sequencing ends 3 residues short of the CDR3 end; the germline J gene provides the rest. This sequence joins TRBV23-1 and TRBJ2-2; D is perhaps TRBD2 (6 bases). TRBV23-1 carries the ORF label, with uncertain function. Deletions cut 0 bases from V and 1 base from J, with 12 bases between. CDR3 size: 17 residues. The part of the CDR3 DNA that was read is TGCGCCAGCAGTCAATCAGGAGGGGCGCGGAACACCGGGGAG. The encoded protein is CASSQSGGARNTGE. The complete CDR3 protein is CASSQSGGARNTGELFF.

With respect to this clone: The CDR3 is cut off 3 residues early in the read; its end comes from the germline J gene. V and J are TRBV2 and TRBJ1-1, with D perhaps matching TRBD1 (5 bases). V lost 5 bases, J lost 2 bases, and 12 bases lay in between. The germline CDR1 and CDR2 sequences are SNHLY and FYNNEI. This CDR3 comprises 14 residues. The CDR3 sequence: CASSRGQGNTEAFF. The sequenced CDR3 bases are TGTGCCAGCAGTCGAGGGCAGGGAAACACTGAA.